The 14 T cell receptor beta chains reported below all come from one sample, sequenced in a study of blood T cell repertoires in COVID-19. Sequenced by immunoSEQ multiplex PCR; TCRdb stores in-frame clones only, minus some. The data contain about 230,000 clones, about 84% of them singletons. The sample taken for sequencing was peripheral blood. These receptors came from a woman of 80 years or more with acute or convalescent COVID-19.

CDR3 nucleotides: TGTGCCAGCAGGGGGCTTAGCGGGAGCTCCTACAATGAGCAGTTCTTC. This gives the protein CASRGLSGSSYNEQFF. This chain connects TRBV2 to TRBJ2-1; 9 nucleotides line up with TRBD2. Trimming took 6 bases from V and 0 from J; bases not matched to a gene: 6. The CDR3 loop spans 16 amino acids. CDR1 is SNHLY and CDR2 is FYNNEI in the germline V gene.

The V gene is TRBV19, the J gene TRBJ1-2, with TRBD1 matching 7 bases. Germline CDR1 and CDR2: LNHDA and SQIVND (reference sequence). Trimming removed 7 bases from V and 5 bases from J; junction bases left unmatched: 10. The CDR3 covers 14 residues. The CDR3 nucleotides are TGTGCCAGTACTCCCCGGGGGACAGCATATGGCTACACCTTC. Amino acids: CASTPRGTAYGYTF.

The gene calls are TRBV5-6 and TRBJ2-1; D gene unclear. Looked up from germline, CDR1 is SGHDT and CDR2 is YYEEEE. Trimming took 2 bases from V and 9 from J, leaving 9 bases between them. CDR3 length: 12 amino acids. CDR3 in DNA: TGTGCCAGCAGCTTTCAAGTGGCTGAGCAGTTCTTC. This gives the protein CASSFQVAEQFF.

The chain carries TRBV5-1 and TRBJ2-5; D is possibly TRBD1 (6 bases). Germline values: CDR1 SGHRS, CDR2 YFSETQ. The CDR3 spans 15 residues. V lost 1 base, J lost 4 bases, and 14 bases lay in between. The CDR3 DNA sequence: TGCGCCAGCAGCTTGCGTGTTGGGGGCGGAGAGACCCAGTACTTC. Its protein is CASSLRVGGGETQYF.

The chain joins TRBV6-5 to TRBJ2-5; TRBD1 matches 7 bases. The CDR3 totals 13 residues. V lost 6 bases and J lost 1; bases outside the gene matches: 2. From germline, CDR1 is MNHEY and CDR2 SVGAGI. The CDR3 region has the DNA TGTGCCAGCAGGACAGGGTCCCAAGAGACCCAGTACTTC. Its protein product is CASRTGSQETQYF.

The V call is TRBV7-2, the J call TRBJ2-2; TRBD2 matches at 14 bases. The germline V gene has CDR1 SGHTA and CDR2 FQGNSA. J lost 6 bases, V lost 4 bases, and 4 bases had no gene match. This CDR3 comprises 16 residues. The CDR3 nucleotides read TGTGCCAGCAGCTCGCCGACTAGCGGGGGGGCCGGGGAGCTGTTTTTT. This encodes CASSSPTSGGAGELFF.

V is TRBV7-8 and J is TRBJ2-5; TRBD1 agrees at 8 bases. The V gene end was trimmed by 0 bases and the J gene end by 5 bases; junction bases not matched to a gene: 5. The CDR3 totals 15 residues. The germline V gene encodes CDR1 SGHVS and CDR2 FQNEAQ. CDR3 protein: CASSLAAGGGETQYF. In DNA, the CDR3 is TGTGCCAGCAGCTTAGCGGCAGGGGGCGGTGAGACCCAGTACTTC. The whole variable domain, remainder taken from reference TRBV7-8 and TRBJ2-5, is GAGVSQSPRYKVAKRGQDVALRCDPISGHVSLFWYQQALGQGPEFLTYFQNEAQLDKSGLPSDRFFAERPEGSVSTLKIQRTQQEDSAVYLCASSLAAGGGETQYFGPGTRLLVL.

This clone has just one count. In DNA form, the CDR3 reads TGCGCCAGCAGCTTGGACGGGTCGGGTTTCTACGAGCAGTACTTC. This encodes CASSLDGSGFYEQYF. The chain has TRBV5-1 and TRBJ2-7; D ambiguous. Germline CDR1 is SGHRS and CDR2 is YFSETQ. CDR3 size: 15 residues. The V end was cut by 0 bases, the J end by 3 bases, with 13 bases between.

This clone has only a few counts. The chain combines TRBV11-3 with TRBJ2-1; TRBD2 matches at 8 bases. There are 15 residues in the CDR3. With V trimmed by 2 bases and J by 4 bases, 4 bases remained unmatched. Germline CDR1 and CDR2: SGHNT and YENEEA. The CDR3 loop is CASSLTAGAYNEQFF. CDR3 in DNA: TGTGCCAGCAGCTTAACAGCGGGAGCGTACAATGAGCAGTTCTTC. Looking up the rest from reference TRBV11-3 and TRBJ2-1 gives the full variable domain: EAGVVQSPRYKIIEKKQPVAFWCNPISGHNTLYWYLQNLGQGPELLIRYENEEAVDDSQLPKDRFSAERLKGVDSTLKIQPAELGDSAVYLCASSLTAGAYNEQFFGPGTRLTVL.

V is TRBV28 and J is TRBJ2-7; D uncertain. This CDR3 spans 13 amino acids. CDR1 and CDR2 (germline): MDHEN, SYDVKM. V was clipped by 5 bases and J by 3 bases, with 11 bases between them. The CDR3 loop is CASSRAQDYEQYF. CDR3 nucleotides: TGTGCCAGCAGTAGAGCTCAGGACTACGAGCAGTACTTC.

The CDR3 nucleotides are TGTGCCAGCAGCTTGTATGTGGTGCGGTCGGAGAGCACCGGGGAGCTGTTTTTT. It yields the protein CASSLYVVRSESTGELFF. V gene TRBV5-6 combines with J gene TRBJ2-2; D not certain. The V gene's germline CDR1 is SGHDT and CDR2 YYEEEE. This CDR3 has 18 residues. The germline V and J ends were trimmed by 1 base and 4 bases, with 20 bases remaining between them.

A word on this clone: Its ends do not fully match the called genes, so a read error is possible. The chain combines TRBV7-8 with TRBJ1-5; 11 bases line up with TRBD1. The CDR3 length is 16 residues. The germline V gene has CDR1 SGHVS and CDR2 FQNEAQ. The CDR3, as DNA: TGTGCCAGCAGCTTACAGAGGACAGGGGGCAACCAGCCCCAGCATTTT. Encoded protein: CASSLQRTGGNQPQHF.

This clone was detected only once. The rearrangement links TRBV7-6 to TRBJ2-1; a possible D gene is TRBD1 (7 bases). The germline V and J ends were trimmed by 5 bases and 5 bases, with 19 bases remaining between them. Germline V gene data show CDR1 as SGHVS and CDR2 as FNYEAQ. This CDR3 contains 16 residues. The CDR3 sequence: CASSPWRGRGHNEQFF. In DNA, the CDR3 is TGTGCCAGCAGCCCCTGGAGGGGGCGCGGTCACAATGAGCAGTTCTTC.

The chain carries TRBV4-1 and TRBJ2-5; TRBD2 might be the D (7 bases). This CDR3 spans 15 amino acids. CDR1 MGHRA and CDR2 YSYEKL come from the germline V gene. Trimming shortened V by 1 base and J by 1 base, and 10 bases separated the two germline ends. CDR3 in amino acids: CASSQAGGRQETQYF. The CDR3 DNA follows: TGCGCCAGCAGCCAAGCCGGGGGGCGCCAAGAGACCCAGTACTTC.